The 31 T cell receptor beta chains below come from one sample, sequenced in a study of T-cell memory formation after mild COVID-19. TCRdb re-analysed the 5' RACE reads in MiXCR, keeping a single row per CDR3 protein. This table has 450,000 to 650,000 distinct CDR3 sequences, roughly 18% appearing once. Sequencing was performed on PBMCs or a T cell subset sorted from them (not recorded which). These receptors all come from an adult woman who had mild COVID-19 (a few samples of this study predate the infection). Cell type and time point are not known.

This clonotype was seen many times. The chain combines TRBV7-2 with TRBJ2-7; TRBD2 matches at 12 bases. Trimming at V came to 5 bases and at J to 1 base, leaving 3 bases not matched to a gene. The CDR3 extends over 15 amino acids. Germline-derived CDR1 and CDR2 are SGHTA and FQGNSA. The chain's CDR3 is CASSPTSGGSYEQYF. The CDR3 region has the DNA TGTGCCAGCAGCCCGACTAGCGGGGGTTCCTACGAGCAGTACTTC.

V usage is TRBV7-9 and J usage is TRBJ1-2; D is possibly TRBD1 (6 bases). The ends were cut back, 4 bases at V and 8 bases at J, with 17 bases in the middle. The CDR3 is made up of 14 amino acids. The germline V gene encodes CDR1 SEHNR and CDR2 FQNEAQ (reference sequence). CDR3 residues: CASSYPGTTSGYTF. The DNA for the CDR3 is TGTGCCAGCAGCTACCCCGGGACAACTAGCGGCTACACCTTC.

This clonotype showed up just a few times. The chain is built from TRBV9 and TRBJ2-7, with 7 bases lining up with TRBD1. This CDR3 has 14 residues. In germline, CDR1 is SGDLS, CDR2 YYNGEE. J lost 5 bases, V lost 3 bases, and 8 bases had no gene match. The CDR3 loop reads CASSADREGDEQYF. The DNA for the CDR3 is TGTGCCAGCAGCGCAGACAGGGAAGGGGACGAGCAGTACTTC. Complete variable domain (other parts from reference TRBV9 and TRBJ2-7): DSGVTQTPKHLITATGQRVTLRCSPRSGDLSVYWYQQSLDQGLQFLIQYYNGEERAKGNILERFSAQQFPDLHSELNLSSLELGDSALYFCASSADREGDEQYFGPGTRLTVT.

V and J are TRBV27 and TRBJ2-1; TRBD2 matches 8 bases. The CDR3 contains 14 residues. From germline, CDR1 is MNHEY and CDR2 SMNVEV (reference sequence). The J segment lost 9 bases and the V segment lost 5 bases, leaving 9 bases of the junction unmatched. As DNA, the CDR3 is TGTGCCAGCAGTCTCGGGGGGGGAGTGGGTGAGCAGTTCTTC. Encoded protein: CASSLGGGVGEQFF.

This clonotype was found a few times. The V and J genes are TRBV20-1 and TRBJ2-3, with 10 bases matching TRBD2. J was trimmed by 2 bases and V by 3 bases; bases with no gene match: 14. This CDR3 has 18 amino acids. Germline V lookup: CDR1 DFQATT, CDR2 SNEGSKA (reference sequence). As DNA, the CDR3 is TGCAGTGCTAGTCCTGGGGGTAGCGGGGGGCCCAACACAGATACGCAGTATTTT. Protein: CSASPGGSGGPNTDTQYF.

The chain uses TRBV3-1 and TRBJ2-7; 8 nucleotides match TRBD2. This CDR3 comprises 15 residues. J lost 2 bases, V lost 1 base, and 4 bases had no gene match. The germline V gene has CDR1 LGHDT and CDR2 YNNKEL (reference sequence). The CDR3 DNA is TGTGCCAGCAGCCAAGCTGGGCGGGGGGCCTACGAGCAGTACTTC. It translates to CASSQAGRGAYEQYF.

This clonotype was detected only a few times. The V and J genes are TRBV7-2 and TRBJ2-1; TRBD2 aligns across 8 bases. The CDR3 has 14 amino acids. With 4 bases clipped from V and 2 bases from J, the junction kept 1 base outside the gene matches. Germline CDR1 reads SGHTA; CDR2 reads FQGNSA. The CDR3 DNA sequence: TGTGCCAGCAGCTCGGGACTAGCCTACAATGAGCAGTTCTTC. Residues: CASSSGLAYNEQFF.

The chain links TRBV20-1 to TRBJ1-2; 7 nucleotides align to TRBD1. V was pared by 6 bases and J by 5 bases, with 9 bases of the junction left unmatched. From germline, CDR1 is DFQATT and CDR2 SNEGSKA (reference sequence). The CDR3 is 13 residues long. The CDR3 reads CSAAPGQIYGYTF. In DNA form, the CDR3 reads TGCAGTGCCGCCCCGGGACAGATATATGGCTACACCTTC.

The rearrangement uses TRBV7-9 and TRBJ2-5; tentatively, D is TRBD2 (6 bases). Deletions cut 5 bases from V and 0 bases from J, with 16 bases between. CDR3 length: 16 residues. CDR1 is SEHNR and CDR2 is FQNEAQ in the germline V gene (reference sequence). This chain's CDR3 is CASSGTGERDQETQYF. For the CDR3, the DNA is TGTGCCAGCAGCGGAACCGGGGAGCGGGACCAAGAGACCCAGTACTTC.

The rearrangement joins TRBV4-1 to TRBJ2-2, with TRBD2 as a possible D gene (5 bases). The CDR3 is 15 amino acids. The V gene's germline CDR1 is MGHRA and CDR2 YSYEKL. The germline V and J ends were trimmed by 0 bases and 6 bases, with 11 bases remaining between them. The CDR3 loop reads CASSQEPSYAGELFF. CDR3 bases: TGCGCCAGCAGCCAAGAGCCTAGCTATGCCGGGGAGCTGTTTTTT.

This clonotype was seen many times. This sequence joins TRBV7-9 and TRBJ2-5; 11 nucleotides agree with TRBD2. The length of the CDR3 is 14 residues. CDR1 is SEHNR, CDR2 FQNEAQ, per germline (reference sequence). The junction had 1 base not matched to a gene; V was cut back by 2 bases and J by 5 bases. CDR3 protein: CASSLLAGGETQYF. The CDR3 coding sequence is TGTGCCAGCAGCTTACTAGCGGGGGGCGAGACCCAGTACTTC.

This clonotype was detected a few times. The chain carries TRBV19 and TRBJ2-7; 8 nucleotides agree with TRBD1. V trimming: 8 bases; J trimming: 0 bases; junction bases outside the gene matches: 3. This CDR3 has 13 amino acids. Germline-derived CDR1 and CDR2 are LNHDA and SQIVND (reference sequence). The CDR3 bases are TGTGCCAGTGGGGACAGGAACTCCTACGAGCAGTACTTC. Its protein product is CASGDRNSYEQYF. The full variable domain, completed using reference TRBV19 and TRBJ2-7, is DGGITQSPKYLFRKEGQNVTLSCEQNLNHDAMYWYRQDPGQGLRLIYYSQIVNDFQKGDIAEGYSVSREKKESFPLTVTSAQKNPTAFYLCASGDRNSYEQYFGPGTRLTVT.

This clonotype was detected only a few times. The V call is TRBV7-3, the J call TRBJ2-5, with 15 bases matching TRBD2. This CDR3 is built from 17 residues. Germline CDR1 and CDR2: SGHTA and FQGTGA. Germline trimming cut 5 bases from V and 3 bases from J; bases unmatched to any gene: 7. In DNA, the CDR3 is TGTGCCAGCAGCCCTGGGACTAGCGGGGGGCGAAAAGAGACCCAGTACTTC. Its translation is CASSPGTSGGRKETQYF.

This chain uses TRBV7-9 with TRBJ2-7; 12 bases fit TRBD2. CDR1 is SEHNR, CDR2 FQNEAQ, per germline (reference sequence). Trimming at V came to 7 bases and at J to 0 bases, leaving 28 bases not matched to a gene. CDR3 length equals 23 residues. CDR3 sequence: CASIRPFGLAGTHDGVVSYEQYF. DNA of the CDR3: TGTGCCAGCATCCGACCCTTCGGACTAGCGGGAACTCACGACGGGGTCGTCTCCTACGAGCAGTACTTC. Looking up the rest from reference TRBV7-9 and TRBJ2-7 gives the full variable domain: DTGVSQNPRHKITKRGQNVTFRCDPISEHNRLYWYRQTLGQGPEFLTYFQNEAQLEKSRLLSDRFSAERPKGSFSTLEIQRTEQGDSAMYLCASIRPFGLAGTHDGVVSYEQYFGPGTRLTVT.

J is TRBJ2-7 and V is TRBV7-9, with D tentatively TRBD1 (6 bases). The V end was cut by 3 bases, the J end by 0 bases, with 15 bases between. Per the germline V gene, CDR1 is SEHNR and CDR2 is FQNEAQ (reference sequence). The CDR3 loop spans 16 amino acids. The CDR3 nucleotides are TGTGCCAGCAGCTTTCCGTCCCGGGACAACTCCTACGAGCAGTACTTC. Translating gives CASSFPSRDNSYEQYF.

This chain uses TRBV12-3 or TRBV12-4 with TRBJ1-6; no reliable D call. The CDR3 totals 13 residues. The V and J ends lost 6 bases and 5 bases respectively, with 8 bases between them. For the CDR3, the DNA is TGTGCCAGCAGCGTGGACCATAATTCACCCCTCCACTTT. This codes for CASSVDHNSPLHF.

This chain joins TRBV12-3 or TRBV12-4 and TRBJ2-1, with D perhaps matching TRBD1 or TRBD2 (6 bases each). The V end was cut by 3 bases, the J end by 0 bases, with 21 bases between. The CDR3 loop spans 19 amino acids. For the CDR3, the DNA is TGTGCCAGCAGTTTTTCCGCGGGACAAGCCCGGCACTCCTACAATGAGCAGTTCTTC. Translation: CASSFSAGQARHSYNEQFF.

The rearrangement uses TRBV30 and TRBJ1-2, with D unclear. From germline, CDR1 is GTSNPN and CDR2 SVGIG (reference sequence). The germline V and J ends were trimmed by 2 bases and 2 bases, with 9 bases remaining between them. The CDR3 consists of 13 residues. In DNA form, the CDR3 reads TGTGCCTGGAGTCGTGACGGGAACTATGGCTACACCTTC. Translated: CAWSRDGNYGYTF.

The chain has TRBV7-2 and TRBJ2-1; 8 nucleotides line up with TRBD1. Germline V gene lookup returns CDR1 SGHTA and CDR2 FQGNSA. This CDR3 is built from 19 residues. V shed 5 bases and J 2 bases; nucleotides not matched to a gene: 17. CDR3 residues: CASSTPRAGTGLTYNEQFF. As DNA, the CDR3 is TGTGCCAGCAGCACCCCTAGGGCCGGGACAGGACTTACCTACAATGAGCAGTTCTTC.

Only a few counts were recorded for this clonotype. The chain links TRBV6-1 to TRBJ1-1; D perhaps matches TRBD1 (5 bases). Germline V CDR1 and CDR2: MNHNS, SASEGT. V lost 3 bases and J lost 9, with 17 bases in between. This CDR3 is built from 14 residues. The CDR3 sequence is CASSEMGGGRKAFF. CDR3 coding DNA: TGTGCCAGCAGTGAGATGGGGGGTGGGAGGAAAGCTTTCTTT.

This clonotype was found a few times. The gene calls are TRBV7-9 and TRBJ2-1; 8 positions agree with TRBD1. The V and J ends lost 3 bases and 12 bases, in that order; junction bases with no gene match: 13. CDR3 size: 15 residues. Germline assignment: CDR1 SEHNR and CDR2 FQNEAQ (reference sequence). CDR3: CASSFSGQVFIGQFF. The CDR3 DNA sequence: TGTGCCAGCAGCTTCTCGGGACAGGTTTTTATAGGGCAGTTCTTC.

The V gene is TRBV14, the J gene TRBJ2-7; D is possibly TRBD1 (6 bases). Germline V gene sequence: CDR1 SGHDN, CDR2 FVKESK. The CDR3 runs to 13 residues. Trimming shortened V by 3 bases and J by 6 bases, and 12 bases separated the two germline ends. CDR3 in amino acids: CASSQITGTEQYF. DNA for the CDR3: TGTGCCAGCAGCCAGATAACAGGGACCGAGCAGTACTTC.

The chain combines TRBV12-3 or TRBV12-4 with TRBJ1-5; D unclear. V gave up 2 bases and J gave up 7 bases, with 9 bases separating them. This CDR3 spans 13 amino acids. In DNA form, the CDR3 reads TGTGCCAGCAGTTTACGGGAGGGCCAGCCCCAGCATTTT. This sequence encodes CASSLREGQPQHF.

This clonotype was picked up one time. This chain connects TRBV20-1 to TRBJ1-5; tentatively, D is TRBD1 (6 bases). Trimming took 4 bases from V and 4 from J, leaving 14 bases between them. The CDR3 is 14 amino acids. The germline gives CDR1 DFQATT, CDR2 SNEGSKA (reference sequence). CDR3 region: CSATLGTGNQPQHF. CDR3 nucleotide sequence: TGCAGTGCTACCCTGGGAACAGGGAATCAGCCCCAGCATTTT.

J is TRBJ2-1 and V is TRBV12-3 or TRBV12-4; D is uncertain. The CDR3 contains 14 residues. The V and J ends lost 1 base and 7 bases respectively, with 11 bases between them. Here the CDR3 reads CASSLGLGWNEQFF. Written as DNA, the CDR3 is TGTGCCAGCAGTTTAGGTCTGGGGTGGAATGAGCAGTTCTTC.

This clonotype was seen a few times. The V call is TRBV27, the J call TRBJ2-7; 10 bases map to TRBD1. The CDR3 totals 16 residues. Germline-derived CDR1 and CDR2 are MNHEY and SMNVEV (reference sequence). J was trimmed by 4 bases and V by 5 bases; bases with no gene match: 11. CDR3 amino acids: CASSRYGTGDQYEQYF. The CDR3 DNA reads TGTGCCAGCAGTCGCTACGGGACAGGGGATCAGTACGAGCAGTACTTC.

This clonotype came up many times. V usage is TRBV4-3 and J usage is TRBJ2-5, with 8 bases matching TRBD1. The CDR3 runs to 13 residues. V shed 5 bases and J 4 bases; nucleotides not matched to a gene: 3. Germline V gives CDR1 LGHNA, CDR2 YSLEER. CDR3 loop: CASSWTGIETQYF. CDR3 DNA: TGCGCCAGCAGCTGGACAGGGATAGAGACCCAGTACTTC.

The genes are TRBV7-9 and TRBJ2-5; unclear D gene. The V and J ends lost 8 bases and 1 base respectively, with 11 bases between them. The length of the CDR3 is 13 residues. Germline values: CDR1 SEHNR, CDR2 FQNEAQ (reference sequence). This CDR3 is CASLGPFQETQYF. The CDR3 DNA follows: TGTGCCAGCCTTGGTCCCTTCCAAGAGACCCAGTACTTC.

The chain is built from TRBV6-2 or TRBV6-3 and TRBJ2-1; D remains unclear. The germline V and J ends were trimmed by 6 bases and 8 bases, with 14 bases remaining between them. Per germline, CDR1 MNHEY and CDR2 SVGEGT. The CDR3 is 13 amino acids. CDR3 protein: CASSRQALDEQFF. The CDR3, as DNA: TGTGCCAGCAGCCGCCAGGCCTTGGATGAGCAGTTCTTC.

The chain combines TRBV24-1 with TRBJ2-1; TRBD2 agrees at 8 bases. V was pared by 4 bases and J by 2 bases, with 9 bases of the junction left unmatched. Per germline, CDR1 KGHDR and CDR2 SFDVKD. CDR3 length equals 17 residues. The CDR3 DNA reads as TGTGCCACCAGTGAGGGGAGCGGGAGAGGCGCCTACAATGAGCAGTTCTTC. This gives the protein CATSEGSGRGAYNEQFF.

The rearrangement links TRBV20-1 to TRBJ2-3; 14 bases are a match to TRBD2. CDR1 and CDR2 from the germline V gene are DFQATT and SNEGSKA (reference sequence). The CDR3 is 16 amino acids. V lost 5 bases and J lost 0; bases outside the gene matches: 4. CDR3 protein: CSARTSGRSSTDTQYF. The CDR3 DNA is TGCAGTGCTCGGACTAGCGGGAGGAGTAGCACAGATACGCAGTATTTT.